These 27 T cell receptor beta chains were all obtained from the same sample, sequenced in a study of cytomegalovirus exposure and HLA in healthy donors. PCR was performed using 60 Vbeta and 13 Jbeta primers. This table comes from immunoSEQ multiplex PCR, and its TCRdb copy is limited to in-frame clones, with some not included. The sample yields 95,000 to 100,000 clones, about 81% seen once. Sequencing input: PBMCs. The receptors come from a man aged 50-60 years in good health and CMV-seronegative.

This clone showed up just once. The rearrangement uses TRBV7-8 and TRBJ2-5, with D perhaps TRBD2 (5 bases). The closer fit of TRBJ2-7 to the DNA end suggests the J call may be wrong. Germline V gene lookup returns CDR1 SGHVS and CDR2 FQNEAQ. The CDR3 loop spans 13 amino acids. The CDR3 region has the DNA TGTGCCAGCAGCTTATTTGCGGGTTACGAGCAGTACTTC. This gives the protein CASSLFAGYEQYF.

This clone was seen only a few times. The chain carries TRBV11-2 and TRBJ2-7; D may be TRBD2 (5 bases). The CDR3 runs 12 residues. Germline values: CDR1 SGHAT, CDR2 FQNNGV. Trimming stripped 5 bases from V and 3 bases from J, with 8 bases between. The CDR3, as DNA: TGTGCCAGCAGCCGAACTAGCTACGAGCAGTACTTC. Its protein is CASSRTSYEQYF.

The chain employs TRBV28 and TRBJ2-7, with D maybe TRBD2 (5 bases). Trimming removed 5 bases at V and 0 bases at J, with 11 bases between. This CDR3 has 14 residues. Germline CDR1 is MDHEN and CDR2 is SYDVKM. The DNA for the CDR3 is TGTGCCAGCAGTATACCGGGATTCTCCTACGAGCAGTACTTC. Protein product: CASSIPGFSYEQYF.

The chain links TRBV11-2 to TRBJ2-6, with no clear D. The CDR3 totals 14 residues. The V gene's germline CDR1 is SGHAT and CDR2 FQNNGV. Trimming stripped 1 base from V and 3 bases from J, with 4 bases between. The chain's CDR3 is CASSLARGANVLTF. CDR3 DNA sequence: TGTGCCAGCAGCTTAGCCCGTGGGGCCAACGTCCTGACTTTC.

The chain couples TRBV4-2 to TRBJ2-2, with a weak D call TRBD2 (5 bases). CDR1 is LGHNA, CDR2 YNFKEQ, per germline. V gave up 0 bases and J gave up 6 bases, with 8 bases separating them. This CDR3 comprises 14 residues. CDR3 sequence (DNA): TGTGCCAGCAGCCAAGAGGTGGAGGCCGGGGAGCTGTTTTTT. Translation gives CASSQEVEAGELFF.

This clone was found a few times. The gene calls are TRBV19 and TRBJ2-7, with D maybe TRBD1 (6 bases). V was shortened by 6 bases and J by 2 bases, with 11 bases between the two germline ends. The germline V gene encodes CDR1 LNHDA and CDR2 SQIVND (reference sequence). The CDR3 has 13 amino acids. CDR3 DNA: TGTGCCAGTAGCACGACAGGAGCCTACGAGCAGTACTTC. Translation: CASSTTGAYEQYF.

This clone was counted once. The J gene is TRBJ2-5, the V gene TRBV19, with D perhaps TRBD2 (5 bases). CDR3 length: 15 residues. Trimming pared 3 bases from V and 5 bases from J, leaving 16 bases between. Germline values: CDR1 LNHDA, CDR2 SQIVND (reference sequence). DNA of the CDR3: TGTGCCAGTAGTATGGGCGCCGGGATAAGGGAGACCCAGTACTTC. The encoded protein is CASSMGAGIRETQYF.

This chain connects TRBV7-2 to TRBJ1-3, with D perhaps TRBD1 (6 bases). Germline V gives CDR1 SGHTA, CDR2 FQGNSA. The CDR3 loop spans 15 amino acids. V dropped 1 base and J dropped 5 bases, with 12 bases sitting between them. The CDR3 loop reads CASSLGGGLRNTIYF. In nucleotides, the CDR3 is TGTGCCAGCAGCTTAGGCGGGGGCCTCCGAAACACCATATATTTT.

CDR3 loop: CASSYGGTGADTQYF. For the CDR3, the DNA is TGTGCCAGCAGTTACGGGGGGACAGGGGCGGATACGCAGTATTTT. V and J are TRBV6-5 and TRBJ2-3; TRBD1 aligns across 10 bases. Germline V gives CDR1 MNHEY, CDR2 SVGAGI. The ends lost 2 bases at V and 6 bases at J; junction bases unmatched: 5. CDR3 length equals 15 residues.

The rearrangement joins TRBV2 to TRBJ2-5; no definite D call. Deletions cut 4 bases from V and 2 bases from J, with 8 bases between. The CDR3 totals 13 residues. CDR1 SNHLY and CDR2 FYNNEI come from the germline V gene. The CDR3 reads CASSVNSQETQYF. CDR3 DNA sequence: TGTGCCAGCAGTGTGAACAGTCAAGAGACCCAGTACTTC. The full variable domain, rest sourced from reference TRBV2 and TRBJ2-5, is EPEVTQTPSHQVTQMGQEVILRCVPISNHLYFYWYRQILGQKVEFLVSFYNNEISEKSEIFDDQFSVERPDGSNFTLKIRSTKLEDSAMYFCASSVNSQETQYFGPGTRLLVL.

This clone was found a few times. The chain joins TRBV5-1 to TRBJ2-2; the D gene is possibly TRBD1 (5 bases). The V end was cut by 9 bases, the J end by 2 bases, with 14 bases between. CDR3 length equals 14 residues. Germline CDR1 and CDR2: SGHRS and YFSETQ. CDR3 nucleotide sequence: TGCGCCACCGGGTTACAGGTTAACACCGGGGAGCTGTTTTTT. Amino acid sequence: CATGLQVNTGELFF.

V is TRBV7-3 and J is TRBJ2-6; D gene uncertain. Trimming left V 5 bases short and J 6 bases short, with 11 bases between. Germline lookup yields CDR1 SGHTA and CDR2 FQGTGA. This CDR3 has 14 amino acids. The DNA of the CDR3 is TGTGCCAGCAGCCCCTCAGAGGAGGCCAACGTCCTGACTTTC. It specifies CASSPSEEANVLTF.

This chain uses TRBV30 with TRBJ1-2; 8 positions agree with TRBD1. V dropped 3 bases and J dropped 8; count of bases not matched to a gene: 11. Germline CDR1 reads GTSNPN; CDR2 reads SVGIG (reference sequence). The CDR3 totals 14 residues. CDR3 bases: TGTGCCTGGAGCCCGGGACAGGCTTTTATGGGCTACACCTTC. It yields the protein CAWSPGQAFMGYTF. The entire variable domain, with the rest obtained from reference TRBV30 and TRBJ1-2, is as follows: SQTIHQWPATLVQPVGSPLSLECTVEGTSNPNLYWYRQAAGRGLQLLFYSVGIGQISSEVPQNLSASRPQDRQFILSSKKLLLSDSGFYLCAWSPGQAFMGYTFGSGTRLTVV.

This chain links TRBV2 with TRBJ2-7; D is perhaps TRBD2 (5 bases). CDR3 length: 12 residues. CDR1 is SNHLY and CDR2 is FYNNEI in the germline V gene. V lost 1 base and J lost 4, with 5 bases in between. The CDR3 region is CASSEGTYEQYF. The DNA for the CDR3 is TGTGCCAGCAGTGAAGGGACTTACGAGCAGTACTTC. The entire variable domain, with the rest obtained from reference TRBV2 and TRBJ2-7, is as follows: EPEVTQTPSHQVTQMGQEVILRCVPISNHLYFYWYRQILGQKVEFLVSFYNNEISEKSEIFDDQFSVERPDGSNFTLKIRSTKLEDSAMYFCASSEGTYEQYFGPGTRLTVT.

The chain links TRBV5-1 to TRBJ2-7; 8 nucleotides line up with TRBD2. Trimming took 3 bases from V and 0 from J; bases not matched to a gene: 2. The germline CDR1 and CDR2 sequences are SGHRS and YFSETQ. The CDR3 spans 14 residues. The CDR3 nucleotides are TGCGCCAGCAGCTCGGCGGGGGGCTCCTACGAGCAGTACTTC. This gives the protein CASSSAGGSYEQYF.

As for this clone: Other nucleotide sequences from this sample produce the same CDR3. The chain is built from TRBV18 and TRBJ2-5; 16 bases line up with TRBD2. V was clipped by 6 bases and J by 4 bases; unmatched bases: 8. CDR1 and CDR2 (germline): KGHSH, LQKENI. CDR3 length equals 17 residues. The CDR3 DNA is TGTGCCAGCTCGCCGGGACTAGCGGGAGGGCCCCGAGAGACCCAGTACTTC. Its translation: CASSPGLAGGPRETQYF.

The chain is built from TRBV5-4 and TRBJ1-6; 8 bases align to TRBD1. Germline V CDR1 and CDR2: SGHNT, YYREEE (reference sequence). The CDR3 runs 15 residues. J gave up 7 bases and V 2 bases, and 5 bases lay outside the gene matches. CDR3 in DNA: TGTGCCAGCAGCTTTGAACAGGGGGTAAATTCACCCCTCCACTTT. Amino acids: CASSFEQGVNSPLHF.

This sequence joins TRBV30 and TRBJ1-5; D unresolved. The CDR3 sequence is 12 residues long. Between the trimmed V and J ends, which lost 5 bases and 7 bases, there was a span of 12 bases. The germline CDR1 and CDR2 sequences are GTSNPN and SVGIG (reference sequence). The CDR3 protein is CAWAANGQPQHF. CDR3 DNA: TGTGCCTGGGCCGCAAACGGGCAGCCCCAGCATTTT.

This clone occurred a few times. The V and J genes are TRBV7-9 and TRBJ2-3, with 14 bases matching TRBD2. This CDR3 is 18 amino acids long. V was pared by 1 base and J by 1 base, with 4 bases of the junction left unmatched. In germline, CDR1 is SEHNR, CDR2 FQNEAQ (reference sequence). CDR3 in amino acids: CASSLGLAGGIGTDTQYF. DNA of the CDR3: TGTGCCAGCAGCTTAGGACTAGCGGGAGGGATAGGCACAGATACGCAGTATTTT.

This chain connects TRBV18 to TRBJ1-1; D unclear. The CDR3 loop spans 13 amino acids. Looked up from germline, CDR1 is KGHSH and CDR2 is LQKENI. Trimming stripped 4 bases from V and 3 bases from J, with 9 bases between. The CDR3 loop reads CASSLWSDTEAFF. CDR3 nucleotide sequence: TGTGCCAGCTCACTTTGGTCGGACACTGAAGCTTTCTTT.

This clone was seen a few times. V usage is TRBV5-1 and J usage is TRBJ2-4; 9 nucleotides agree with TRBD1. Germline CDR1 is SGHRS and CDR2 is YFSETQ. V lost 4 bases, J lost 8 bases, and 4 bases stayed unmatched. CDR3 length: 13 residues. CDR3: CASSPGDRDIQYF. The CDR3 bases are TGCGCCAGCAGCCCCGGGGACAGGGACATTCAGTACTTC.

The genes are TRBV7-9 and TRBJ1-2; D gene uncertain. V lost 3 bases, J lost 4 bases, and 6 bases lay in between. Germline-derived CDR1 and CDR2 are SEHNR and FQNEAQ (reference sequence). CDR3 size: 12 residues. CDR3 coding DNA: TGTGCCAGCAGCTTCCCAGGCTATGGCTACACCTTC. This translates into CASSFPGYGYTF.

J is TRBJ2-7 and V is TRBV27, with D possibly TRBD1 on 6 matching bases. Germline V gene sequence: CDR1 MNHEY, CDR2 SMNVEV (reference sequence). V lost 2 bases and J 3 bases, leaving 14 bases between the germline ends. This CDR3 region has 15 residues. The CDR3 DNA is TGTGCCAGCAGTTTAAATGGAATAGGGGGCTACGAGCAGTACTTC. As protein: CASSLNGIGGYEQYF.

This clone was seen only once. The chain uses TRBV7-2 and TRBJ2-1; maybe TRBD1 (6 bases). The CDR3 sequence is 13 residues long. Trimming cost V 4 bases and J 15 bases, with 19 bases left between them. Per the germline V gene, CDR1 is SGHTA and CDR2 is FQGNSA. The chain's CDR3 is CASSSTGEGILFF. CDR3 bases: TGTGCCAGCAGCTCGACAGGAGAGGGTATACTGTTCTTC.

The CDR3 DNA reads as TGTGCCAGTAGTACGACAGGGACCCACGAGCAGTACTTC. Amino acid sequence: CASSTTGTHEQYF. The chain has TRBV19 and TRBJ2-7; 7 bases are a match to TRBD1. V lost 4 bases, J lost 5 bases, and 5 bases stayed unmatched. Germline V CDR1 and CDR2: LNHDA, SQIVND (reference sequence). The CDR3 consists of 13 residues.

V gene TRBV30 combines with J gene TRBJ2-3, with D possibly matching TRBD2 (5 bases). Germline values: CDR1 GTSNPN, CDR2 SVGIG (reference sequence). The CDR3 sequence is 14 residues long. The V end was cut by 2 bases, the J end by 4 bases, with 13 bases between. CDR3: CAWSRTGSSDTQYF. CDR3 in DNA: TGTGCCTGGAGTCGGACGGGGAGTTCAGATACGCAGTATTTT.

V usage is TRBV6-6 and J usage is TRBJ2-3, with D possibly being TRBD1 (6 bases). Germline loops: CDR1 MNHNY, CDR2 SVGAGI (reference sequence). The CDR3 length is 16 residues. The V and J ends lost 0 bases and 6 bases respectively, with 16 bases between them. For the CDR3, the DNA is TGTGCCAGCAGTTACTCTGGGGGCAGGGTCTCGGATACGCAGTATTTT. Residues: CASSYSGGRVSDTQYF.